Below, one T cell receptor (beta chain) is given with its context. A read error may account for a junction end that differs from germline. Clones were read by immunoSEQ multiplex PCR, and TCRdb kept only the in-frame ones, dropping some. The table lists roughly 280,000 clones, around nine tenths of them singletons, with about 2% in the top ten. The CDR3 has 11 residues. Per the germline V gene, CDR1 is MNHEY and CDR2 is SVGEGT. The data derive from a study of blood T cell repertoires in COVID-19. For the study at large: Sources were T cells, B-cell-depleted T cells, or PBMCs; the material itself was cDNA or gDNA.

Sequenced material: peripheral blood. This TCR derives from a man aged 25 to 45 with active or convalescent COVID-19. The chain joins TRBV6-2 or TRBV6-3 to TRBJ2-1; D call uncertain. The CDR3 nucleotides are TGTGCCAGCAGTTACTCTTCAGAACACGTCTTC. It encodes CASSYSSEHVF.